A few counts support the clone carrying this T cell receptor beta chain. The TCR library protocol was used to attach unique molecular identifiers. These identifiers were attached to individual cDNA molecules. TCRdb itself ran the 5' RACE reads through MiXCR, one entry per CDR3 protein. The table records some 66,000 distinct CDR3 sequences, over 8% of them present only once. The sample originates from a study of early T cells in non-severe SARS-CoV-2 infection. Study details: Sequencing of bulk RNA from unsorted whole blood was done, without chain pairing.

Sequencing was carried out using whole blood. This clonotype originated in an adult who was a healthcare worker with PCR-confirmed SARS-CoV-2 infection or an uninfected control (not recorded which).

The CDR3, as DNA: TGTGCCAGCTCACCTAGCGGGCGAGGTGAAGCTTTCTTT. Translation gives CASSPSGRGEAFF. This chain uses TRBV18 with TRBJ1-1; D uncertain. CDR3 length: 13 amino acids. In germline, CDR1 is KGHSH, CDR2 LQKENI. Trimming stripped 3 bases from V and 7 bases from J, with 12 bases between. Drawing the rest from reference TRBV18 and TRBJ1-1, the complete variable domain is NAGVMQNPRHLVRRRGQEARLRCSPMKGHSHVYWYRQLPEEGLKFMVYLQKENIIDESGMPKERFSAEFPKEGPSILRIQQVVRGDSAAYFCASSPSGRGEAFFGQGTRLTVV.